This T cell receptor beta chain came from a study of T cell repertoires in cytomegalovirus infection. The wider study: The study used recently identified HLA-C-restricted and well-studied HLA-B-restricted CMV epitopes. Both CMV infection and a matching HLA type were indicated by public TCR beta signatures. Study outcomes and limitations: The cumulative frequency of public TCR beta families identified carriers of CMV plus the relevant HLA.

This clonotype was picked up a small number of times. The target antigen is unknown. Using its own MiXCR run on the reads, TCRdb lists one record per CDR3 protein. The repertoire holds approximately 76,000 distinct CDR3 sequences, with approximately 39% as singletons. The V end was cut by 3 bases, the J end by 5 bases, with 17 bases between. The CDR3 contains 15 residues. The germline V gene encodes CDR1 SNHLY and CDR2 FYNNEI. The TCR comes from a human donor in good health (CMV status not recorded). Some clones in this sample may be carry-over from other donors' samples. The specimen comprised CD8+ T cells from cultured PBMCs, sampled from culture after CMV antigen stimulation. The V call is TRBV2, the J call TRBJ2-7; D uncertain. In DNA, the CDR3 is TGTGCCAGCAGTGACTTTGTGAAGGGCGAAGACGAGCAGTACTTC. Translated: CASSDFVKGEDEQYF.